A selection of T cell receptor beta chains follows, all from one sample in a study of T cell repertoires in aging, cancer and after chemotherapy. TCRdb re-analysed the multiplex PCR reads in MiXCR, keeping a single row per CDR3 protein. The sample comprises around 8,800 distinct CDR3 sequences, 20% to 30% of which are singletons, and roughly an eighth rests with the top ten. Source material: blood. The receptors shown here come from a human donor with a blood cancer. The donor label of this sample is uncertain. Both conserved end residues are part of each CDR3. Fields, in order: clone size, D gene, V gene, J gene, CDR3 protein, CDR3 DNA. The D gene is left open where the match is weak. Some rows mark clone size as missing; the rest say once, few, many or name a class of expanded clone.

many	.	TRBV12-3/TRBV12-4	TRBJ1-1	CASSFGDTNTEAFF	TGTGCCAGCAGTTTCGGGGACACGAACACTGAAGCTTTCTTT
medium-sized	.	TRBV6-1	TRBJ2-1	CASSEALGGEQFF	TGTGCCAGCAGTGAAGCGTTGGGAGGTGAGCAGTTCTTC
medium-sized	.	TRBV13	TRBJ2-1	CASSFLALSYNEQFF	TGTGCCAGCAGCTTCCTAGCCCTCTCCTACAATGAGCAGTTCTTC
.	TRBD1	TRBV5-1	TRBJ1-6	CASSSGQGQSPLHF	TGCGCCAGCAGCTCTGGACAGGGTCAGTCACCCCTCCACTTT
.	TRBD2	TRBV5-4	TRBJ2-7	CASSDGTSVNYEQYF	TGTGCCAGCAGCGACGGGACTAGCGTCAACTACGAGCAGTACTTC
.	TRBD2	TRBV28	TRBJ2-7	CASSLGGRIYEQYF	TGTGCCAGCAGTTTGGGCGGGAGGATCTACGAGCAGTACTTC
medium-sized	TRBD2	TRBV5-4	TRBJ2-2	CASSWPPSGRGNTGELFF	TGTGCCAGCAGCTGGCCGCCTAGCGGGAGGGGTAACACCGGGGAGCTGTTTTTT
medium-sized	.	TRBV19	TRBJ2-2	CASSPYLRSNTGELFF	TGTGCCAGTAGTCCGTACTTGCGGTCGAACACCGGGGAGCTGTTTTTT
medium-sized	TRBD2	TRBV27	TRBJ2-1	CASSLRSDGRASYNEQFF	TGTGCCAGCAGTTTAAGATCGGACGGGAGGGCCTCCTACAATGAGCAGTTCTTC
.	.	TRBV6-2/TRBV6-3	TRBJ1-1	CASRQLVSGFPVNTEAFF	TGTGCCAGCAGACAATTGGTATCAGGTTTCCCCGTGAACACTGAAGCTTTCTTT
.	.	TRBV18	TRBJ1-1	CASSPGGSGTEAFF	TGTGCCAGCTCACCGGGGGGTTCGGGCACTGAAGCTTTCTTT
few	TRBD1	TRBV10-3	TRBJ2-3	CAISGEGTGSKDTQYF	TGTGCCATCAGCGGCGAAGGGACAGGGTCGAAGGATACGCAGTATTTT
many	.	TRBV6-1	TRBJ2-5	CASSKLPQGVETQYF	TGTGCCAGCAGTAAACTCCCACAGGGAGTGGAGACCCAGTACTTC
few	.	TRBV7-9	TRBJ1-2	CASSPGTLDGYTF	TGTGCCAGCAGCCCCGGGACTCTTGATGGCTACACCTTC
many	.	TRBV12-3/TRBV12-4	TRBJ2-3	CATGRVVTDTQYF	TGTGCTACGGGCAGGGTAGTCACAGATACGCAGTATTTT
.	TRBD1	TRBV28	TRBJ2-7	CASSLEVLTGLAYEQYF	TGTGCCAGCAGTTTAGAGGTATTGACAGGGTTGGCCTACGAGCAGTACTTC
.	.	TRBV5-1	TRBJ2-7	CASSLVWESEQYF	TGCGCCAGCAGCTTGGTGTGGGAGAGCGAGCAGTACTTC
.	.	TRBV27	TRBJ2-7	CASRRLGGANEQYF	TGTGCCAGCAGACGCTTGGGGGGGGCCAACGAGCAGTACTTC
medium-sized	TRBD1	TRBV5-4	TRBJ2-1	CASSFGQGWGSEQFF	TGTGCCAGCAGCTTTGGACAGGGCTGGGGCAGTGAGCAGTTCTTC
few	.	TRBV28	TRBJ2-5	CAGQKIRGFQYF	TGTGCCGGTCAAAAAATCAGGGGATTCCAGTACTTC
many	TRBD2	TRBV7-9	TRBJ2-7	CATPTSGRYEQYF	TGTGCCACTCCGACTAGCGGGAGATACGAGCAGTACTTC
.	.	TRBV20-1	TRBJ2-6	CSATGGGAGANVLTF	TGCAGTGCTACAGGGGGGGGCGCCGGGGCCAACGTCCTGACTTTC
medium-sized	.	TRBV6-2/TRBV6-3	TRBJ1-4	CASSYSNPRGSNEKLFF	TGTGCCAGCAGTTACTCGAACCCACGCGGGTCTAATGAAAAACTGTTTTTT
.	TRBD1	TRBV10-3	TRBJ1-2	CAISARDRRGFGYTF	TGTGCCATCAGTGCCCGGGACAGAAGGGGGTTTGGCTACACCTTC
medium-sized	.	TRBV7-6	TRBJ2-6	CASSYTPATGANVLTF	TGTGCCAGCAGCTATACCCCGGCTACCGGGGCCAACGTCCTGACTTTC
.	.	TRBV18	TRBJ1-3	CASSQSRSSGISSGNTIYF	TGTGCCAGCTCACAAAGTCGGTCCTCGGGTATAAGCTCTGGAAACACCATATATTTT
few	.	TRBV5-1	TRBJ2-1	CASSLGLAYNEQFF	TGCGCCAGCAGCTTGGGACTAGCCTACAATGAGCAGTTCTTC
medium-sized	.	TRBV5-4	TRBJ2-1	CASSLGLPGGEQFF	TGTGCCAGCAGCTTGGGACTACCCGGTGGTGAGCAGTTCTTC
many	.	TRBV5-6	TRBJ1-2	CASSPRGDYGYTF	TGTGCCAGCAGCCCCCGAGGAGACTATGGCTACACCTTC
.	.	TRBV5-4	TRBJ2-5	CASRNSETQYF	TGTGCCAGCCGAAACTCAGAGACCCAGTACTTC
few	TRBD2	TRBV12-3/TRBV12-4	TRBJ2-1	CASSLGPPSLAVDEQFF	TGTGCCAGCAGTTTAGGCCCCCCGTCACTAGCGGTTGATGAGCAGTTCTTC
.	TRBD2	TRBV6-1	TRBJ2-1	CASSRGGTSGRHEQFF	TGTGCCAGCAGTAGAGGCGGGACTAGCGGGAGACATGAGCAGTTCTTC
few	TRBD1	TRBV12-3/TRBV12-4	TRBJ2-5	CASSQGGTGETQYF	TGTGCCAGCAGTCAAGGGGGCACGGGGGAGACCCAGTACTTC
few	.	TRBV5-1	TRBJ2-2	CASSLVQGGPAGELFF	TGCGCCAGCAGCTTGGTCCAGGGCGGGCCGGCCGGGGAGCTGTTTTTT
few	.	TRBV20-1	TRBJ2-1	CSARESGRATYEQFF	TGCAGTGCTAGAGAATCGGGTCGGGCCACATATGAGCAGTTCTTC
.	TRBD2	TRBV29-1	TRBJ2-3	CSVELGASGSFSDTQYF	TGCAGCGTCGAGCTAGGGGCTAGCGGGAGTTTCTCAGATACGCAGTATTTT
medium-sized	TRBD1	TRBV19	TRBJ1-2	CASSKDRGLLLTNYGYTF	TGTGCCAGTAGTAAAGACAGGGGTCTTCTTCTTACTAACTATGGCTACACCTTC
few	.	TRBV11-2	TRBJ2-5	CASSLAPRAAETQYF	TGTGCCAGCAGCTTAGCACCCAGGGCTGCTGAGACCCAGTACTTC
few	.	TRBV5-4	TRBJ2-7	CASSLDNRASYEQYF	TGTGCCAGCAGCTTGGATAACAGAGCCTCCTACGAGCAGTACTTC
many	.	TRBV27	TRBJ1-1	CASSHGLNTEAFF	TGTGCCAGCAGCCATGGTCTGAACACTGAAGCTTTCTTT